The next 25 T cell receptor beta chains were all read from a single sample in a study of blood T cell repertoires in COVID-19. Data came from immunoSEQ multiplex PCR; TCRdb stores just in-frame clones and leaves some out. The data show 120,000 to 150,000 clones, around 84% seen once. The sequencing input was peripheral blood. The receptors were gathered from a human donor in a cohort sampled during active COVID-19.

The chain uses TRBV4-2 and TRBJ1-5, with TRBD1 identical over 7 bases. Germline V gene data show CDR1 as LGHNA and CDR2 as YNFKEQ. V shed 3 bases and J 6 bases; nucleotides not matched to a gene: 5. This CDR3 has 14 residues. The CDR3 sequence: CASSHVDRAQPQHF. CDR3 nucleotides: TGTGCCAGCAGCCATGTCGACAGGGCTCAGCCCCAGCATTTT.

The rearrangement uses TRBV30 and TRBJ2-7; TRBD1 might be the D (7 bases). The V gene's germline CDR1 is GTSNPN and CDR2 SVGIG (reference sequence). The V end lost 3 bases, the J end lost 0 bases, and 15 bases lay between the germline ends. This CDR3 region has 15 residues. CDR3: CAWRDGGTASYEQYF. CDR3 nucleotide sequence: TGTGCCTGGAGAGACGGAGGGACAGCCTCCTACGAGCAGTACTTC.

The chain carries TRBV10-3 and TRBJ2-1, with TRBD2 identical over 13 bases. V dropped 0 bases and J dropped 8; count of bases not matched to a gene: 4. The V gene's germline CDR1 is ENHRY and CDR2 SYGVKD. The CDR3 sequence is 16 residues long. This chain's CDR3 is CAISESGLAGEDEQFF. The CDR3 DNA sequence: TGTGCCATCAGTGAGTCCGGACTAGCGGGGGAGGATGAGCAGTTCTTC.

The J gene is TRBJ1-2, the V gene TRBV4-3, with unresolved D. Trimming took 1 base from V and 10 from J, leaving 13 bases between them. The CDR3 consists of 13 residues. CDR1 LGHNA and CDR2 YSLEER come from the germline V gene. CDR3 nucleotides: TGCGCCAGCAGCCAAGGTTCATTCGCGGCCTACACCTTC. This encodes CASSQGSFAAYTF.

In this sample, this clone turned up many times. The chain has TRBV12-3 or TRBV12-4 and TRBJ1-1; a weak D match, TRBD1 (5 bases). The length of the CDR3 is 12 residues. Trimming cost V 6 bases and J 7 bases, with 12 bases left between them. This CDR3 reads CASRGQDFEAFF. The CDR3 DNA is TGTGCCAGCAGAGGACAAGACTTTGAAGCTTTCTTT.

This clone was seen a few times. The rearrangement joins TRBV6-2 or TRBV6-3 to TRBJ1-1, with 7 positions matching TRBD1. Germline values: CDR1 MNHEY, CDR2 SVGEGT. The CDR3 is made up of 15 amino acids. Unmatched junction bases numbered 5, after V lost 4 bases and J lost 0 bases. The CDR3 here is CASSSWTGMNTEAFF. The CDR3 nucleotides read TGTGCCAGCAGTTCCTGGACAGGCATGAACACTGAAGCTTTCTTT.

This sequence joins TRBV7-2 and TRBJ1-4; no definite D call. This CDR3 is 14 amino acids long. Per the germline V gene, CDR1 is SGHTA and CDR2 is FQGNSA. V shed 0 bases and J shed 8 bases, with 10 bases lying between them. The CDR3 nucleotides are TGTGCCAGCAGCTTAGCGGGCCCCCAAGAAAAACTGTTTTTT. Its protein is CASSLAGPQEKLFF. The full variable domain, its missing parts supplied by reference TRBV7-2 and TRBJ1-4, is GAGVSQSPSNKVTEKGKDVELRCDPISGHTALYWYRQSLGQGLEFLIYFQGNSAPDKSGLPSDRFSAERTGGSVSTLTIQRTQQEDSAVYLCASSLAGPQEKLFFGSGTQLSVL.

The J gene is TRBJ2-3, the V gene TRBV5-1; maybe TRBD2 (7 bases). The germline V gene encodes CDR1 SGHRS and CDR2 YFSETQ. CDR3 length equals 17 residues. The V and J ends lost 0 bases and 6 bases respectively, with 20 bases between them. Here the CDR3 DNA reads TGCGCCAGCAGCTTGGCCTTTAGTGGGGGGGCCTCGGATACGCAGTATTTT. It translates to CASSLAFSGGASDTQYF.

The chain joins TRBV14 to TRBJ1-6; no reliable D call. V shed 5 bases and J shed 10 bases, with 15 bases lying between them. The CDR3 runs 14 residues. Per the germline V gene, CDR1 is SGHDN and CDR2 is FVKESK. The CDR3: CASSAEVRNSPLHF. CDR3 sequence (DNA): TGTGCCAGCAGCGCGGAGGTACGAAACTCACCCCTCCACTTT.

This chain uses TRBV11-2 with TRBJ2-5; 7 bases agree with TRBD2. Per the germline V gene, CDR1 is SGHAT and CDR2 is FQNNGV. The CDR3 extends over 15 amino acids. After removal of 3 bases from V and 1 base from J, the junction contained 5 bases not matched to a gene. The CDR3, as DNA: TGTGCCAGCAGCTTGGGTCTAGCGGTCCAAGAGACCCAGTACTTC. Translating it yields CASSLGLAVQETQYF.

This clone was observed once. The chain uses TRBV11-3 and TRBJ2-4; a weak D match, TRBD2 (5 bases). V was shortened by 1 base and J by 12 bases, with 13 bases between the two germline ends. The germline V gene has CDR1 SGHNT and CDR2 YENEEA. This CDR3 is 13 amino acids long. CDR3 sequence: CASSLGEAESQYF. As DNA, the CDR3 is TGTGCCAGCAGCTTAGGAGAAGCGGAGAGTCAGTACTTC. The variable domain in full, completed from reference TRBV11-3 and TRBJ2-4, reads EAGVVQSPRYKIIEKKQPVAFWCNPISGHNTLYWYLQNLGQGPELLIRYENEEAVDDSQLPKDRFSAERLKGVDSTLKIQPAELGDSAVYLCASSLGEAESQYFGAGTRLSVL.

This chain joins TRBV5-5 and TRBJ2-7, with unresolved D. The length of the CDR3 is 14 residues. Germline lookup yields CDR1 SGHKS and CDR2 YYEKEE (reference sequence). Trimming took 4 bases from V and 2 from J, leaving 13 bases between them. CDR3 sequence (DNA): TGTGCCAGCAGCCTGGCTGGAGCCGCCTACGAGCAGTACTTC. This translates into CASSLAGAAYEQYF. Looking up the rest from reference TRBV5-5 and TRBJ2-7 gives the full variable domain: DAGVTQSPTHLIKTRGQQVTLRCSPISGHKSVSWYQQVLGQGPQFIFQYYEKEERGRGNFPDRFSARQFPNYSSELNVNALLLGDSALYLCASSLAGAAYEQYFGPGTRLTVT.

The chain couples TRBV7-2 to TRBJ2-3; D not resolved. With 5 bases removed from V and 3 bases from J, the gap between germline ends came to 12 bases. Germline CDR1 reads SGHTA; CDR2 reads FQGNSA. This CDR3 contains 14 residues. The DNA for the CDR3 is TGTGCCAGCAGCGTAGGATTCACTACAGATACGCAGTATTTT. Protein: CASSVGFTTDTQYF.

DNA of the CDR3: TGTGCCAGCAAGCGTTACAGGGGGGACTCCTACGAGCAGTACTTC. Translation: CASKRYRGDSYEQYF. The V gene is TRBV6-5, the J gene TRBJ2-7, with 8 bases identical to TRBD1. CDR1 is MNHEY and CDR2 is SVGAGI in the germline V gene. CDR3 length: 15 amino acids. V trimming: 7 bases; J trimming: 0 bases; junction bases outside the gene matches: 8.

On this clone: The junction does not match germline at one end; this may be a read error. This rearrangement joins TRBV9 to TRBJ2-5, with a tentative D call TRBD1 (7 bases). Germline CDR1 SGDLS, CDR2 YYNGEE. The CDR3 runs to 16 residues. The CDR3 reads CASSVNGGGYQETQYF. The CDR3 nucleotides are TGTGCCAGCAGCGTAAATGGAGGGGGCTACCAGGAGACCCAGTACTTC.

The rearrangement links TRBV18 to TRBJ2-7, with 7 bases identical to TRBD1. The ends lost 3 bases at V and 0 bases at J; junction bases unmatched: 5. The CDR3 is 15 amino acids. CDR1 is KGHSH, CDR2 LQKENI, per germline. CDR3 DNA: TGTGCCAGCTCACCTGAGGGGGCCAGCTCCTACGAGCAGTACTTC. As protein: CASSPEGASSYEQYF.

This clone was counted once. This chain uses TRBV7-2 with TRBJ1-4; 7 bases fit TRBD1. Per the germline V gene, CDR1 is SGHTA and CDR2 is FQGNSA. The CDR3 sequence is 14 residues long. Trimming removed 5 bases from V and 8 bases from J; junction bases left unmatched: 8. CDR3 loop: CASSTTGNGEKLFF. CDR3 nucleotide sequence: TGTGCCAGCAGCACGACAGGGAACGGGGAAAAACTGTTTTTT. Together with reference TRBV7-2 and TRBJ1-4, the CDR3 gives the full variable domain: GAGVSQSPSNKVTEKGKDVELRCDPISGHTALYWYRQSLGQGLEFLIYFQGNSAPDKSGLPSDRFSAERTGGSVSTLTIQRTQQEDSAVYLCASSTTGNGEKLFFGSGTQLSVL.

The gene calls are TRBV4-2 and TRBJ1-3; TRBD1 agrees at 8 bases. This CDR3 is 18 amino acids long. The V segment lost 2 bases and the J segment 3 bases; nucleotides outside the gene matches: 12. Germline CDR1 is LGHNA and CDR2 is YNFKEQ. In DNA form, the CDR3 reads TGTGCCAGCAGCCAACGACGGGCAGGGGGCGATTTTGGAAACACCATATATTTT. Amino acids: CASSQRRAGGDFGNTIYF.

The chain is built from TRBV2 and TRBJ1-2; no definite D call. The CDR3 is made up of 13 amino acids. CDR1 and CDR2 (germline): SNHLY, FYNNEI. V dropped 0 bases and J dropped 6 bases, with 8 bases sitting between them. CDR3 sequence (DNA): TGTGCCAGCAGTGAAGCTCCCGGAGATGGCTACACCTTC. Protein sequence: CASSEAPGDGYTF.

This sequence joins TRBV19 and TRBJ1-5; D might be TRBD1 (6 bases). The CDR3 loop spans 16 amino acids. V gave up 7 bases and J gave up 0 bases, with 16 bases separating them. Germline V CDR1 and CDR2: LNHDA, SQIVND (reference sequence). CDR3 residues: CASTPGAAYSNQPQHF. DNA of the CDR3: TGTGCCAGTACCCCAGGGGCAGCTTATAGCAATCAGCCCCAGCATTTT.

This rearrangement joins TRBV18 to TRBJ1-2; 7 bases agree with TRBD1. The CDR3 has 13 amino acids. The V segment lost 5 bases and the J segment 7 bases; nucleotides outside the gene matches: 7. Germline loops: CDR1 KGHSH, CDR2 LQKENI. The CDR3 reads CASSSRQGGGYTF. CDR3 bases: TGTGCCAGCTCATCACGACAGGGTGGTGGCTACACCTTC.

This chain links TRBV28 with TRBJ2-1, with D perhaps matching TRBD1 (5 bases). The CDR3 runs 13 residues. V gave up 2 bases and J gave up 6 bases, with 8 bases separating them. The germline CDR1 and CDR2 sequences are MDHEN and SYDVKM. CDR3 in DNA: TGTGCCAGCAGTTTACCAGGGTCCAATGAGCAGTTCTTC. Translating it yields CASSLPGSNEQFF.

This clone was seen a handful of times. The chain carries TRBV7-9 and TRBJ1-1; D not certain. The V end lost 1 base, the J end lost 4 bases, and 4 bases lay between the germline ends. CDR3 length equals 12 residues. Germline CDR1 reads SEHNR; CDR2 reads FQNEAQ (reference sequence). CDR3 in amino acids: CASSLVFTEAFF. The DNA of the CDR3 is TGTGCCAGCAGCTTAGTCTTCACTGAAGCTTTCTTT. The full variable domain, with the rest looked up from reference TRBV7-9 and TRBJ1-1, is DTGVSQNPRHKITKRGQNVTFRCDPISEHNRLYWYRQTLGQGPEFLTYFQNEAQLEKSRLLSDRFSAERPKGSFSTLEIQRTEQGDSAMYLCASSLVFTEAFFGQGTRLTVV.

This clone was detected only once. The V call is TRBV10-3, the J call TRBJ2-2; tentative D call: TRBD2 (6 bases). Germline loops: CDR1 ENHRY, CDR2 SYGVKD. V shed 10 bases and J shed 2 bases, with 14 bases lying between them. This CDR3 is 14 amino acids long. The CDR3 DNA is TGTGCCACCGGAGGGTCGACAAACACCGGGGAGCTGTTTTTT. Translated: CATGGSTNTGELFF.

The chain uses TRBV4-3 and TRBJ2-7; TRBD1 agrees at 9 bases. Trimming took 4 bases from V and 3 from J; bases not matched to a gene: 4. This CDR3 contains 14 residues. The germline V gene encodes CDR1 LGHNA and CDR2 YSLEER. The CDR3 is CASSPQTGGYEQYF. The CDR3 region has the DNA TGCGCCAGCAGCCCCCAGACAGGGGGCTACGAGCAGTACTTC.